This T cell receptor beta chain was observed in a study of T cells in Graves' hyperthyroidism and ophthalmopathy. In the study overall: Peripheral blood collection took place at initial diagnosis, before any treatment.

Germline CDR1 is SGHRS and CDR2 is YFSETQ. V gave up 3 bases and J gave up 5 bases, with 11 bases separating them. This CDR3 has 14 amino acids. Patients showing uncontrolled infection, other autoimmune disease, pregnancy or lactation were ineligible. Blood from later-ophthalmopathy patients was taken at first hyperthyroidism diagnosis. What was amplified from RNA transcripts were TCR beta CDR3 regions. The HTBI primer set was used in a first-round RT-PCR of the TCR CDR3. MiXCR was run by TCRdb on the multiplex PCR reads, yielding one entry per CDR3 protein. This sample yields some 380,000 distinct CDR3 sequences, of which 13% are seen a single time; about a fifth belongs to the top ten. This clonotype was counted ten times or more.

Sequenced material: blood. The chain joins TRBV5-1 to TRBJ1-4; D remains unclear. The receptor comes from a man aged 25 to 40 with Graves' hyperthyroidism that later progressed to Graves' ophthalmopathy. This chain's CDR3 is CASSYSDGNEKLFF. The CDR3 DNA reads as TGCGCCAGCAGCTACTCGGACGGAAATGAAAAACTGTTTTTT.